This TCR beta chain came from a study of CD8 T cells in Susac syndrome. It was treatment-naive patients with stable or active relapsing-remitting disease who made up the multiple sclerosis controls. Reverse transcription of about 0.5 to 1 ug RNA used random hexamers. Multiplex immunoSEQ PCR targeted 54 Vbeta and 13 Jbeta TCR beta segments. MiXCR was run by TCRdb on the immunoSEQ multiplex PCR reads, yielding one entry per CDR3 protein. This sample has some 160,000 distinct CDR3 sequences, with approximately 95% found just once. Germline CDR1 MNHEY, CDR2 SMNVEV (reference sequence). With 2 bases clipped from V and 5 bases from J, the junction kept 5 bases outside the gene matches. This CDR3 region has 14 residues.

The source of this sequence is a human donor with multiple sclerosis. The chain links TRBV27 to TRBJ2-5, with 7 bases that match TRBD1. Sequenced material: CD8+ T cells from PBMCs. Here the CDR3 DNA reads TGTGCCAGCAGTTTAGAAGACAGGGCCGAGACCCAGTACTTC. Translation: CASSLEDRAETQYF.